This is a list of T cell receptor beta chains from one sample in a study of molecular identifiers for immune sequencing clone quantification. TCRdb used MiXCR to reprocess the PCR reads, holding one entry per CDR3 protein. The sample lists 85,000 to 95,000 distinct CDR3 sequences; around 19% were seen once. Sequencing was carried out using naive CD8+ T cells from blood, with Jurkat cell RNA spiked in. The receptor set was obtained from a human donor in good health. Some libraries in this study had Jurkat cell RNA spiked in. CDR3s include the opening cysteine and the closing phenylalanine or tryptophan. A D gene is named only where the DNA matches it firmly. Only some rows state a clone size, as once, few, many or a class for expanded clones.

TRBV27	-	TRBJ2-5	many	TGTGCCAGCAGTTTCCTCGCCCCGCACCAACAAGAGACCCAGTACTTC	CASSFLAPHQQETQYF
TRBV12-3/TRBV12-4	-	TRBJ2-1	-	TGTGCCAGCCGGCGGGCCCCTGCCGTGGTCTTC	CASRRAPAVVF
TRBV28	-	TRBJ2-1	many	TGTGCCAGCAGTTTAATAGGAGACTACAATGAGCAGTTCTTC	CASSLIGDYNEQFF
TRBV12-3/TRBV12-4	-	TRBJ1-3	many	TGTGCCAGCAGTTTGGTCCCCTCTGGAAACACCATATATTTT	CASSLVPSGNTIYF
TRBV6-2/TRBV6-3	-	TRBJ1-1	many	TGTGCCAGCAGTTACTGGGACACTGAAGCTTTCTTT	CASSYWDTEAFF
TRBV4-3	-	TRBJ1-3	many	TGCGCCAGCAGCCAAGTTTTAGCTAGCTCTGGAAACACCATATATTTT	CASSQVLASSGNTIYF
TRBV2	TRBD2	TRBJ2-1	-	TGTGCCAGCAGTGAAGCGCTGGGGGGGAGGGATGAGCAGTTCTTC	CASSEALGGRDEQFF
TRBV19	-	TRBJ2-7	many	TGTGCCAGTAGTACTATCCGGGACGGCGGGGACGAGCAGTACTTC	CASSTIRDGGDEQYF
TRBV2	-	TRBJ2-7	-	TGTGCCAGCAGTGGTTCCGCCGAGGCCCGAGGGACCTACGAGCAGTACTTC	CASSGSAEARGTYEQYF
TRBV27	-	TRBJ2-2	many	TGTGCCAGCAGTTTCCTAAGAAAGGGTGGAACCGGGGAGCTGTTTTTT	CASSFLRKGGTGELFF
TRBV6-2/TRBV6-3	TRBD1	TRBJ2-3	many	TGTGCCAGCAGCTCCGGGACAGGTCTGGCAGATACGCAGTATTTT	CASSSGTGLADTQYF
TRBV7-9	-	TRBJ2-7	many	TGTGCCAGCAGCTTAACTGGGCTAGCCTACGAGCAGTACTTC	CASSLTGLAYEQYF
TRBV20-1	-	TRBJ2-2	many	TGCAGTGCCCCGACAGTGGATGGTCTGTCCGGGGAGCTGTTTTTT	CSAPTVDGLSGELFF
TRBV4-3	TRBD1	TRBJ1-1	many	TGCGCCAGCAGCCAAGATTGGGCAACCGGGACAGGGGCTTATGAAGCTTTCTTT	CASSQDWATGTGAYEAFF
TRBV15	TRBD2	TRBJ2-2	many	TGTGCCACCAGCAGAGAAAGAACTAGCGGGATGACCGGGGAGCTGTTTTTT	CATSRERTSGMTGELFF
TRBV5-4	-	TRBJ2-2	many	TGTGCCAGCAGCTTTACTAGCTGGAACACCGGGGAGCTGTTTTTT	CASSFTSWNTGELFF
TRBV7-9	-	TRBJ2-5	many	TGTGCCAGCAGCTTATCTAGCCTCCAAGAGACCCAGTACTTC	CASSLSSLQETQYF
TRBV27	-	TRBJ1-6	many	TGTGCCAGCCGCCGGGGGGGCGTCTATAATTCACCCCTCCACTTT	CASRRGGVYNSPLHF
TRBV28	-	TRBJ2-7	many	TGTGCCAGCAGCCGTGGGAACTACGAGCAGTACTTC	CASSRGNYEQYF
TRBV27	-	TRBJ2-3	many	TGTGCCAGCAGTACTTTAGCCCCAGATACGCAGTATTTT	CASSTLAPDTQYF
TRBV4-1	-	TRBJ2-5	many	TGCGCCAGCAGCCAAGAACCGCGACTCCAAGAGACCCAGTACTTC	CASSQEPRLQETQYF
TRBV30	-	TRBJ2-1	many	TGTGCCTGGAGTGTTGTAGATGGTGAGCAGTTCTTC	CAWSVVDGEQFF
TRBV4-3	TRBD1	TRBJ1-1	many	TGCGCCAGCAGCCTAGGACAGGGGGAAGCTTTCTTT	CASSLGQGEAFF
TRBV4-1	-	TRBJ1-4	many	TGCGCCAGCAGCCAAGGTTGGTCGGACACAACTAATGAAAAACTGTTTTTT	CASSQGWSDTTNEKLFF
TRBV5-6	-	TRBJ2-5	many	TGTGCCAGCAGCTTAGAAACTCAAGAGACCCAGTACTTC	CASSLETQETQYF
TRBV9	-	TRBJ2-2	many	TGTGCCAGCACGGATAGCCGGGCCGGGGAGCTGTTTTTT	CASTDSRAGELFF
TRBV12-3/TRBV12-4	TRBD1	TRBJ2-5	many	TGTGCCAGCAGATCTGGGACAGGAGTTCAAGAGACCCAGTACTTC	CASRSGTGVQETQYF
TRBV6-5	-	TRBJ2-3	-	TGTGCCAGCAGTTACCGTACGGGATTGGCAGATACGCAGTATTTT	CASSYRTGLADTQYF
TRBV19	TRBD2	TRBJ2-1	many	TGTGCCACCAGCGTGGCCCGCCGGGGGGTCAATGAGCAGTTCTTC	CATSVARRGVNEQFF
TRBV4-1	-	TRBJ2-1	many	TGCGCCAGCAGCCAAGTAGGGCCGGGACGGCAGAAGTTCTTC	CASSQVGPGRQKFF
TRBV4-3	-	TRBJ1-4	-	TGCGCCAGCAGCCAGGGGGGGCCCACTAATGAAAAACTGTTTTTT	CASSQGGPTNEKLFF
TRBV4-3	TRBD2	TRBJ2-1	many	TGCGCCAGCAGCCCCCCCGGGGGGACTAGCTCCTATGAGCAGTTCTTC	CASSPPGGTSSYEQFF
TRBV5-1	-	TRBJ2-7	many	TGCGCCAGCAGCTTGGTAGCAGGGACCTACGAGCAGTACTTC	CASSLVAGTYEQYF
TRBV4-1	-	TRBJ1-4	-	TGCGCCAGCAGCCAAGTTGCAGGGGCGTCTGGGAAACTGTTTTTT	CASSQVAGASGKLFF
TRBV6-1	-	TRBJ1-1	many	TGTGCCAGCAGTGGATCAAGGGACCTAGCTGAAGCTTTCTTT	CASSGSRDLAEAFF
TRBV4-3	-	TRBJ2-7	many	TGCGCCAGCAGCCAGGCCAGGGGCGCAACCTACGAGCAGTACTTC	CASSQARGATYEQYF
TRBV24-1	TRBD2	TRBJ2-7	-	TGTGCCACCAGTGGCCTAGCGGGAGCGGCCTACGAGCAGTACTTC	CATSGLAGAAYEQYF
TRBV4-2	-	TRBJ2-7	many	TGTGCCAGCAGCCAAGAGATTCATCGCGACTACGAGCAGTACTTC	CASSQEIHRDYEQYF
TRBV2	-	TRBJ1-1	-	TGTGCCAACCGGGACCCCATGAACACTGAAGCTTTCTTT	CANRDPMNTEAFF
TRBV19	-	TRBJ2-2	many	TGTGCCTCTTACGCGGCTATCACCGGGGAGCTGTTTTTT	CASYAAITGELFF
TRBV18	TRBD1	TRBJ2-1	few	TGTGCCAGCTCACTACGGGACAGGGGGGCCGGGAATGAGCAGTTCTTC	CASSLRDRGAGNEQFF
TRBV6-2/TRBV6-3	-	TRBJ2-1	many	TGTGCCAGCAGTTTTCGGACGGAGAATGAGCAGTTCTTC	CASSFRTENEQFF
TRBV20-1	-	TRBJ2-1	many	TGCAGTGCTATGATCGCCGTAAGCTCCTACAATGAGCAGTTCTTC	CSAMIAVSSYNEQFF
TRBV7-8	-	TRBJ2-5	many	TGTGCCAGCAGCTTAGAAGCGACAGCCCACGAGGCCCAGTACTTC	CASSLEATAHEAQYF
TRBV12-3/TRBV12-4	-	TRBJ2-1	-	TGTGCCAGCAGTTTACAAGAAGGGCGCGAGCAGTTCTTC	CASSLQEGREQFF
TRBV4-3	-	TRBJ2-1	few	TGCGCCAGCAGCCAAGTCCCGCGGGAAGCCCACAATGAGCAGTTCTTC	CASSQVPREAHNEQFF
TRBV20-1	TRBD2	TRBJ2-3	-	TGCAGTGCTCTCGCGGGGGGGGGGGGGGGGGACACAGATACGCAGTATTTT	CSALAGGGGGDTDTQYF
TRBV28	TRBD2	TRBJ2-3	many	TGTGCCAGCAGTGGACTAGGCCTGGCAGATACGCAGTATTTT	CASSGLGLADTQYF
TRBV7-6	-	TRBJ2-3	many	TGTGCCAGCAGCTTAGCGCCGGGAACTAGCACAGATACGCAGTATTTT	CASSLAPGTSTDTQYF
TRBV12-3/TRBV12-4	-	TRBJ1-2	many	TGTGCCAGCAGTCCCGACGCCGGGGCCACAGGCTACACCTTC	CASSPDAGATGYTF
TRBV27	TRBD1	TRBJ1-1	many	TGTGCCAGCAGGTCAGGGACAGCGAACACTGAAGCTTTCTTT	CASRSGTANTEAFF
TRBV19	TRBD1	TRBJ2-1	few	TGTGCCAGTAGTACGGACAGGGGAAAAAATGAGCAGTTCTTC	CASSTDRGKNEQFF
TRBV4-3	-	TRBJ2-2	-	TGCGCCAGCAGCCAAGGAGGATTTGGGGAGCTGTTTTTT	CASSQGGFGELFF